This T cell receptor (beta chain) was obtained from a study of blood T cell repertoires in COVID-19. CDR3 length: 14 amino acids. Germline CDR1 is SEHNR and CDR2 is FQNEAQ (reference sequence). V was clipped by 1 base and J by 4 bases, with 10 bases between them. Original handling: Scientists estimated how many nucleated cells there were by amplifying reference gene primers. Using immunoSEQ multiplex PCR, the repertoire was profiled, and TCRdb retains in-frame clones only, with some absent. V and J calls and clone size are those listed in that table; D and trimming were worked out from the DNA. The sample lists more than 100,000 clones; 84% were seen once.

The sequenced material came from peripheral blood. The rearrangement links TRBV7-9 to TRBJ1-2; D uncertain. This clonotype was sampled from a man aged 60-69 years with acute or convalescent COVID-19. CDR3 in DNA: TGTGCCAGCAGCTTAGAACAGACCTTCTATGGCTACACCTTC. This translates into CASSLEQTFYGYTF. Based on the CDR3 plus reference TRBV7-9 and TRBJ1-2, the full variable domain is DTGVSQNPRHKITKRGQNVTFRCDPISEHNRLYWYRQTLGQGPEFLTYFQNEAQLEKSRLLSDRFSAERPKGSFSTLEIQRTEQGDSAMYLCASSLEQTFYGYTFGSGTRLTVV.